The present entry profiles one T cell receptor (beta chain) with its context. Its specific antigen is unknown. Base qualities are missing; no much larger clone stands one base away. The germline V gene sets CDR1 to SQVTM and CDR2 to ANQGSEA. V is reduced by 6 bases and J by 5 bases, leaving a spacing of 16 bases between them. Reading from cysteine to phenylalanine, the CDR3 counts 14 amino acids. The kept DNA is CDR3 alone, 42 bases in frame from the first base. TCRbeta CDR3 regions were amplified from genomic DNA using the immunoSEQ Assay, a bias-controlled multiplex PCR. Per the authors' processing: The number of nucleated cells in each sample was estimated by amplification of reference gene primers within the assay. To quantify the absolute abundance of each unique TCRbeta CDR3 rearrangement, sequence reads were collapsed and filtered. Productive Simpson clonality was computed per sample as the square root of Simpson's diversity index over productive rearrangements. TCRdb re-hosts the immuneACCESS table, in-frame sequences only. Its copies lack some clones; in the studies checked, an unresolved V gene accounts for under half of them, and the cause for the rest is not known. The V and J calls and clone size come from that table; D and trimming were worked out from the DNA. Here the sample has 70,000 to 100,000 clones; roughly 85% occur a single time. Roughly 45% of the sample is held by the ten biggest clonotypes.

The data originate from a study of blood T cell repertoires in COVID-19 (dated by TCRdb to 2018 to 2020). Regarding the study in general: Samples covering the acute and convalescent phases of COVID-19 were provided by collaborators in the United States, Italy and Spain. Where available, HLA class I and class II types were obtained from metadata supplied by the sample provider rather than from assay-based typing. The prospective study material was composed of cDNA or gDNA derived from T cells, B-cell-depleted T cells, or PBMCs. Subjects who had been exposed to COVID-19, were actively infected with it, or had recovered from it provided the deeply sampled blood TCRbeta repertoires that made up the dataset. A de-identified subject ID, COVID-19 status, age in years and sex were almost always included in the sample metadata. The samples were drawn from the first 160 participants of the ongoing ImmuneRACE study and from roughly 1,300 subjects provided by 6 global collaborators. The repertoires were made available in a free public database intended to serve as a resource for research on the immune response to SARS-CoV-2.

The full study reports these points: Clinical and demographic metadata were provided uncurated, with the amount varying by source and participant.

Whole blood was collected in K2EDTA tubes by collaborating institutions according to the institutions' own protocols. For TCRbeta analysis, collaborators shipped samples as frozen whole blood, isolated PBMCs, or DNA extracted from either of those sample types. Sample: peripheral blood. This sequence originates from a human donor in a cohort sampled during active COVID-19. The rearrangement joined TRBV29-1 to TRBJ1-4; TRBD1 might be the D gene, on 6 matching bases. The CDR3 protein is CSVLPGQSNEKLFF. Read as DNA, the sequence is TGCAGCGTGCTTCCGGGACAAAGCAATGAAAAACTGTTTTTT.